The T cell receptor (beta chain) described here comes from a study of shared clonotypes between healthy human individuals. Study-level findings and limits: The small donor group covered limited genetic and exposure diversity.

This clone was seen just once. Antigen specificity is unknown. Other DNA variants within this sample encode the same CDR3. TCRdb's table, derived via immunoSEQ multiplex PCR, lists solely in-frame clones and lacks some. The table shows some 2,500,000 clones, with over 85% occurring only once. Sample: naive CD4+ T cells from PBMCs. Subset indicated: CD45RA+ positively selected. The TCR was taken from a man aged 18 to 29 in good health. Some clones in this sample may be carry-over from other donors' samples.

CDR3 in amino acids: CSVGSSSGNTIYF. CDR3 DNA sequence: TGCAGCGTTGGATCCAGTTCTGGAAACACCATATATTTT. This rearrangement joins TRBV29-1 to TRBJ1-3; D gene unclear. Germline assignment: CDR1 SQVTM and CDR2 ANQGSEA. Trimming stripped 4 bases from V and 1 base from J, with 8 bases between. CDR3 size: 13 residues.